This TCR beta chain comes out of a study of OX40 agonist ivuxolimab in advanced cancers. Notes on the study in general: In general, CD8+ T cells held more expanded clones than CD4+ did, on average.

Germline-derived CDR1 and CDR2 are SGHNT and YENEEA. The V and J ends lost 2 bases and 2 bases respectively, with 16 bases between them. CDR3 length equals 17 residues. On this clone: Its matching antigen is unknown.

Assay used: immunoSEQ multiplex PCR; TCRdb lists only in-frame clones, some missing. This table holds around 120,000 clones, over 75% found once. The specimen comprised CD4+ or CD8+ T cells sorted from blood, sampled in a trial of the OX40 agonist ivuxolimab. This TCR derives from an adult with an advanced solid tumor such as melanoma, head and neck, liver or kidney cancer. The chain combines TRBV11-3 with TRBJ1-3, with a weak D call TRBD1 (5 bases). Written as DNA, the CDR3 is TGTGCCAGCAGCTTAAGCCGACAGCGGGTGGCTGGAAACACCATATATTTT. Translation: CASSLSRQRVAGNTIYF.